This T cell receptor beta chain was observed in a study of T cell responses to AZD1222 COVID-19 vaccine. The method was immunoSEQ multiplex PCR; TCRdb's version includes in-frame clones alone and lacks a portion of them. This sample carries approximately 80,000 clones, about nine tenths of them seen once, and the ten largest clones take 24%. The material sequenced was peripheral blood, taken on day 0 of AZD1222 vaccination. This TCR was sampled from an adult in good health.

CDR3 protein: CASSVPGQTNEKLFF. In DNA, the CDR3 is TGTGCCAGCAGTGTACCGGGCCAAACTAATGAAAAACTGTTTTTT. V usage is TRBV25-1 and J usage is TRBJ1-4; D gene ambiguous. This CDR3 spans 15 amino acids. The germline V and J ends were trimmed by 4 bases and 1 base, with 10 bases remaining between them. Germline-derived CDR1 and CDR2 are MGHDK and SYGVNS. Variable domain in full (rest from reference TRBV25-1 and TRBJ1-4): EADIYQTPRYLVIGTGKKITLECSQTMGHDKMYWYQQDPGMELHLIHYSYGVNSTEKGDLSSESTVSRIRTEHFPLTLESARPSHTSQYLCASSVPGQTNEKLFFGSGTQLSVL.